The next 5 T cell receptor beta chains were all read from a single sample in a study of cytomegalovirus exposure and HLA in healthy donors. PCR employed 60 Vbeta and 13 Jbeta primers. Method: immunoSEQ multiplex PCR; TCRdb's copy keeps in-frame clones and lacks some. The sample consists of some 200,000 clones, less than 80% of them appearing once. The sample comprised PBMCs. The receptors stem from a man aged 35-49 years in good health and CMV-seronegative.

The table lists this clone with a count of one. The J gene is TRBJ1-1, the V gene TRBV30; 10 nucleotides match TRBD1. CDR1 GTSNPN and CDR2 SVGIG come from the germline V gene (reference sequence). J gave up 5 bases and V 1 base, and 4 bases lay outside the gene matches. The CDR3 sequence is 14 residues long. The DNA for the CDR3 is TGTGCCTGGAGTGGGACAGGGGGTGGGACTGAAGCTTTCTTT. Its translation: CAWSGTGGGTEAFF.

This chain connects TRBV7-2 to TRBJ1-5, with no clear D. Germline V lookup: CDR1 SGHTA, CDR2 FQGNSA. The CDR3 is 12 residues long. Between the trimmed V and J ends, which lost 4 bases and 3 bases, there was a span of 4 bases. CDR3 residues: CASSSPNQPQHF. CDR3 in DNA: TGTGCCAGCAGCTCTCCCAATCAGCCCCAGCATTTT.

A few counts support this clone. Other DNA variants within this sample encode the same CDR3. This chain joins TRBV20-1 and TRBJ2-7, with D possibly TRBD2 on 5 matching bases. Germline assignment: CDR1 DFQATT and CDR2 SNEGSKA (reference sequence). The V end was cut by 4 bases, the J end by 5 bases, with 9 bases between. The CDR3 is 11 amino acids. CDR3 nucleotides: TGCAGTGCTATCACCGGGGACGAGCAGTACTTC. Residues: CSAITGDEQYF.

The V call is TRBV7-3, the J call TRBJ2-2, with TRBD1 as a possible D gene (5 bases). Germline V lookup: CDR1 SGHTA, CDR2 FQGTGA. The CDR3 totals 13 residues. V dropped 6 bases and J dropped 2 bases, with 7 bases sitting between them. CDR3 in DNA: TGTGCCAGCAGTGACAGTAACACCGGGGAGCTGTTTTTT. Translated, it gives CASSDSNTGELFF.

The chain carries TRBV7-2 and TRBJ2-3, with 7 bases lining up with TRBD2. V trimming: 7 bases; J trimming: 0 bases; junction bases outside the gene matches: 10. This CDR3 contains 16 residues. The germline CDR1 and CDR2 sequences are SGHTA and FQGNSA. The chain's CDR3 is CASTPLAATSTDTQYF. CDR3 nucleotide sequence: TGTGCCAGCACACCGCTAGCGGCGACGAGCACAGATACGCAGTATTTT.